This record covers a single T cell receptor beta chain. This sample was included in a study of tumor T cells in aggressive B-cell lymphoma. The repertoire was sequenced with immunoSEQ multiplex PCR; TCRdb's copy has only in-frame clones and lacks some. The table has a few thousand clones, 82% seen once. The receptor was derived from an adult with diffuse large B cell lymphoma. Sequenced sample: tumor tissue.

The CDR3 coding sequence is TGTGCCAGCAGACCCGTTGCGGGAGGCGGCTATGGCTACACCTTC. This encodes CASRPVAGGGYGYTF. The rearrangement joins TRBV6-6 to TRBJ1-2; no clear D. Germline V gene lookup returns CDR1 MNHNY and CDR2 SVGAGI (reference sequence). CDR3 length equals 15 residues. V was shortened by 6 bases and J by 4 bases, with 18 bases between the two germline ends.